This passage covers 32 T cell receptor beta chains from one sample sequenced in a study of cytomegalovirus exposure and HLA in healthy donors. The PCR contained 60 Vbeta and 13 Jbeta primers. Clones were read by immunoSEQ multiplex PCR, and TCRdb kept only the in-frame ones, dropping some. This sample's clone table lists 60,000 to 65,000 clones. Sequencing was carried out using PBMCs. These receptors originate from a woman under 30 in good health and CMV-seronegative.

This chain links TRBV19 with TRBJ1-2, with D uncertain. The germline V and J ends were trimmed by 5 bases and 7 bases, with 11 bases remaining between them. Germline V gene data show CDR1 as LNHDA and CDR2 as SQIVND (reference sequence). This CDR3 region has 12 residues. The DNA for the CDR3 is TGTGCCAGTAGTGTTGGACTGGTTGGCTACACCTTC. It codes for CASSVGLVGYTF. Full variable domain (rest looked up from reference TRBV19 and TRBJ1-2): DGGITQSPKYLFRKEGQNVTLSCEQNLNHDAMYWYRQDPGQGLRLIYYSQIVNDFQKGDIAEGYSVSREKKESFPLTVTSAQKNPTAFYLCASSVGLVGYTFGSGTRLTVV.

This chain joins TRBV30 and TRBJ2-3; TRBD2 aligns across 15 bases. The CDR3 contains 15 residues. V was pared by 5 bases and J by 4 bases, with 4 bases of the junction left unmatched. CDR1 is GTSNPN, CDR2 SVGIG, per germline (reference sequence). CDR3 DNA: TGTGCCTGGGGACTAGCGGGGGGGCGACCAGATACGCAGTATTTT. This translates into CAWGLAGGRPDTQYF.

A remark on this clone: A read error may account for a junction end that differs from germline. The V call is TRBV2, the J call TRBJ2-7, with D unresolved. The CDR3 is 12 amino acids. Germline V gives CDR1 SNHLY, CDR2 FYNNEI. The CDR3 loop is CASREVTYEQYF. Here the CDR3 DNA reads TGTGCCAGCAGGGAAGTAACCTACGAGCAGTACTTC.

The chain is built from TRBV6-5 and TRBJ1-1, with 10 bases that match TRBD1. V dropped 0 bases and J dropped 4; count of bases not matched to a gene: 2. Germline assignment: CDR1 MNHEY and CDR2 SVGAGI. CDR3 size: 15 residues. CDR3 loop: CASSYSRTGGTEAFF. Here the CDR3 DNA reads TGTGCCAGCAGTTACTCCCGGACAGGGGGCACTGAAGCTTTCTTT.

The chain couples TRBV25-1 to TRBJ2-7; TRBD2 agrees at 9 bases. The CDR3 loop spans 17 amino acids. Germline V gene data show CDR1 as MGHDK and CDR2 as SYGVNS. Trimming took 4 bases from V and 0 from J; bases not matched to a gene: 10. CDR3 in amino acids: CASSGLAGLDTSYEQYF. The CDR3 region has the DNA TGTGCCAGCAGTGGTCTAGCGGGACTAGATACCTCCTACGAGCAGTACTTC.

V and J are TRBV6-6 and TRBJ1-5; 7 nucleotides match TRBD1. The length of the CDR3 is 15 residues. With 0 bases clipped from V and 5 bases from J, the junction kept 4 bases outside the gene matches. Germline assignment: CDR1 MNHNY and CDR2 SVGAGI (reference sequence). CDR3 coding DNA: TGTGCCAGCAGTTACTCCACAGGGGAAGATCAGCCCCAGCATTTT. Amino acids: CASSYSTGEDQPQHF.

The V call is TRBV4-2, the J call TRBJ1-4; D call uncertain. V dropped 1 base and J dropped 7 bases, with 13 bases sitting between them. The CDR3 is 15 amino acids. CDR1 is LGHNA, CDR2 YNFKEQ, per germline. CDR3 coding DNA: TGTGCCAGCAGCCAAGCGGGCGGGCCTAGTGAAAAACTGTTTTTT. It codes for CASSQAGGPSEKLFF.

The chain combines TRBV4-1 with TRBJ1-5, with D possibly TRBD1 on 5 matching bases. Germline CDR1 reads MGHRA; CDR2 reads YSYEKL. The CDR3 spans 13 residues. The V end was cut by 6 bases, the J end by 4 bases, with 10 bases between. In DNA, the CDR3 is TGCGCCAGCAGTCCGACAGATAATCAGCCCCAGCATTTT. Residues: CASSPTDNQPQHF.

On this clone itself: Germline and junction disagree at one end, which may indicate a read error. V and J are TRBV9 and TRBJ2-5; TRBD2 might be the D (7 bases). Germline CDR1 SGDLS, CDR2 YYNGEE. The CDR3 spans 13 residues. Here the CDR3 DNA reads TGTGCCGGCAGCGCCGGGGGGCTAGGGACCCAGTACTTC. This gives the protein CAGSAGGLGTQYF.

The genes are TRBV28 and TRBJ2-7; TRBD2 matches 10 bases. Germline loops: CDR1 MDHEN, CDR2 SYDVKM. The CDR3 spans 14 residues. J was trimmed by 6 bases and V by 4 bases; bases with no gene match: 6. The CDR3 DNA reads TGTGCCAGCAGTTCTCTAGCGGGAGCTCCCGAGCAGTACTTC. The encoded protein is CASSSLAGAPEQYF.

The chain employs TRBV5-1 and TRBJ2-5, with D tentatively TRBD1 (6 bases). The DNA end is more similar to TRBJ2-7, so the J call may be wrong. CDR3 length: 14 residues. Germline CDR1 is SGHRS and CDR2 is YFSETQ. The CDR3 DNA sequence: TGCGCCAGCAGCTTGGACAGGGAGACCTACGAGCAGTACTTC. Its protein is CASSLDRETYEQYF.

This chain connects TRBV4-1 to TRBJ2-1; 12 nucleotides match TRBD2. Germline lookup yields CDR1 MGHRA and CDR2 YSYEKL. J gave up 4 bases and V 3 bases, and 16 bases lay outside the gene matches. This CDR3 region has 20 residues. CDR3 in DNA: TGCGCCAGCAGCCACCCCGGGGGCCTAGCGGGAGGGCCGGATTACAATGAGCAGTTCTTC. It specifies CASSHPGGLAGGPDYNEQFF.

The V gene is TRBV5-1, the J gene TRBJ1-2, with 8 bases aligning to TRBD1. Per germline, CDR1 SGHRS and CDR2 YFSETQ. V lost 1 base to trimming and J lost 10 bases; unmatched junction nucleotides: 9. This CDR3 is 14 amino acids long. CDR3 residues: CASSLRQGSSHYTF. The CDR3 DNA follows: TGCGCCAGCAGCTTGCGACAGGGGAGTTCCCACTACACCTTC.

The chain recombines TRBV5-4 with TRBJ2-1; no firm D call. The germline V gene has CDR1 SGHNT and CDR2 YYREEE (reference sequence). The CDR3 is 14 amino acids. V dropped 0 bases and J dropped 4 bases, with 8 bases sitting between them. CDR3 in DNA: TGTGCCAGCAGCTTGGCAGGTCCGTACAATGAGCAGTTCTTC. Translating it yields CASSLAGPYNEQFF.

This chain uses TRBV18 with TRBJ1-5; D gene ambiguous. The CDR3 runs to 14 residues. Germline V gene data show CDR1 as KGHSH and CDR2 as LQKENI. Between the trimmed V and J ends, which lost 2 bases and 4 bases, there was a span of 9 bases. In DNA, the CDR3 is TGTGCCAGCTCACCAGTTGGCAAAAATCAGCCCCAGCATTTT. It is translated as CASSPVGKNQPQHF.

This chain joins TRBV30 and TRBJ2-3, with 8 bases identical to TRBD2. Germline V gives CDR1 GTSNPN, CDR2 SVGIG (reference sequence). There are 15 residues in the CDR3. Trimming at V came to 8 bases and at J to 3 bases, leaving 13 bases not matched to a gene. CDR3 nucleotide sequence: TGTGCCGGGGGGGCACAGCGGGAGATGACAGATACGCAGTATTTT. Its protein is CAGGAQREMTDTQYF.

The rearrangement links TRBV14 to TRBJ2-2; D is possibly TRBD1 (5 bases). Germline V gives CDR1 SGHDN, CDR2 FVKESK. The CDR3 runs to 13 residues. V was shortened by 4 bases and J by 6 bases, with 9 bases between the two germline ends. The CDR3 sequence is CASSPLGPGELFF. In nucleotides, the CDR3 is TGTGCCAGCAGCCCGCTGGGGCCCGGGGAGCTGTTTTTT.

The chain joins TRBV29-1 to TRBJ2-5; a weak D match, TRBD1 (6 bases). The CDR3 sequence is 15 residues long. The V gene lost 6 bases and the J gene lost 2 bases, with 19 bases spanning the gap. Germline V gene lookup returns CDR1 SQVTM and CDR2 ANQGSEA. CDR3 DNA sequence: TGCAGCGTGTCGGCGGACAGAAACCTACAAGAGACCCAGTACTTC. Its translation: CSVSADRNLQETQYF.

This chain uses TRBV6-5 with TRBJ1-1, with D perhaps matching TRBD1 (5 bases). Per germline, CDR1 MNHEY and CDR2 SVGAGI. The CDR3 consists of 12 residues. The V gene lost 6 bases and the J gene lost 10 bases, with 15 bases spanning the gap. CDR3: CASRRGGYGAFF. CDR3 sequence (DNA): TGTGCCAGCAGAAGGGGAGGGTATGGAGCTTTCTTT.

V and J are TRBV7-9 and TRBJ1-1; no firm D call. CDR1 SEHNR and CDR2 FQNEAQ come from the germline V gene (reference sequence). Trimming removed 1 base from V and 7 bases from J, with 10 bases in between. The CDR3 runs 13 residues. DNA of the CDR3: TGTGCCAGCAGCTTAGGAGCCACCGATGAAGCTTTCTTT. This sequence encodes CASSLGATDEAFF.

This chain uses TRBV6-1 with TRBJ2-1; D unresolved. The CDR3 spans 14 residues. The V gene lost 1 base and the J gene lost 10 bases, with 14 bases spanning the gap. CDR1 is MNHNS, CDR2 SASEGT, per germline. CDR3 sequence: CASSEDAREWEQFF. The CDR3 region has the DNA TGTGCCAGCAGTGAAGATGCTAGAGAATGGGAGCAGTTCTTC.

The genes are TRBV9 and TRBJ2-7, with D tentatively TRBD1 (6 bases). The CDR3 extends over 13 amino acids. V lost 3 bases and J lost 3, with 10 bases in between. Germline V gene data show CDR1 as SGDLS and CDR2 as YYNGEE. CDR3 nucleotide sequence: TGTGCCAGCAGCGCTGGGACAATCTACGAGCAGTACTTC. Amino acid sequence: CASSAGTIYEQYF.

In regard to this clone: This specimen includes other DNA sequences encoding the same CDR3. The genes are TRBV18 and TRBJ1-2, with 8 bases matching TRBD1. The junction had 1 base not matched to a gene; V was cut back by 3 bases and J by 4 bases. CDR3 length equals 13 residues. Germline lookup yields CDR1 KGHSH and CDR2 LQKENI. CDR3 in amino acids: CASSPQGAYGYTF. The CDR3 DNA reads as TGTGCCAGCTCACCGCAGGGGGCCTATGGCTACACCTTC.

This chain links TRBV6-5 with TRBJ2-7; 8 nucleotides match TRBD1. CDR1 is MNHEY and CDR2 is SVGAGI in the germline V gene. V dropped 5 bases and J dropped 6; count of bases not matched to a gene: 9. CDR3 size: 14 residues. The CDR3 sequence is CASSQQHRGVEQYF. In DNA, the CDR3 is TGTGCCAGCAGTCAGCAGCACAGGGGGGTCGAGCAGTACTTC.

The chain employs TRBV5-1 and TRBJ2-2; 10 nucleotides match TRBD1. The V gene end was trimmed by 0 bases and the J gene end by 5 bases; junction bases not matched to a gene: 4. Germline CDR1 SGHRS, CDR2 YFSETQ. This CDR3 contains 16 residues. CDR3 protein: CASSLEGTGVTGELFF. The CDR3 DNA reads as TGCGCCAGCAGCTTGGAGGGGACAGGGGTGACCGGGGAGCTGTTTTTT. Using reference TRBV5-1 and TRBJ2-2 for the parts outside the CDR3, the full variable domain is KAGVTQTPRYLIKTRGQQVTLSCSPISGHRSVSWYQQTPGQGLQFLFEYFSETQRNKGNFPGRFSGRQFSNSRSEMNVSTLELGDSALYLCASSLEGTGVTGELFFGEGSRLTVL.

The chain links TRBV14 to TRBJ1-6, with TRBD1 identical over 7 bases. Germline assignment: CDR1 SGHDN and CDR2 FVKESK. The V gene end was trimmed by 2 bases and the J gene end by 10 bases; junction bases not matched to a gene: 8. CDR3 length: 15 amino acids. CDR3: CASSQQTGLRSPLHF. For the CDR3, the DNA is TGTGCCAGCAGCCAACAGACAGGGCTTAGGTCACCCCTCCACTTT.

This chain joins TRBV13 and TRBJ2-7, with 7 bases identical to TRBD1. V shed 0 bases and J 2 bases; nucleotides not matched to a gene: 1. The CDR3 runs 14 residues. Germline lookup yields CDR1 PRHDT and CDR2 FYEKMQ (reference sequence). The CDR3 region is CASSLGTGAYEQYF. Written as DNA, the CDR3 is TGTGCCAGCAGCTTAGGTACAGGGGCCTACGAGCAGTACTTC.

The V and J genes are TRBV6-1 and TRBJ1-2; D might be TRBD1 (5 bases). With 1 base removed from V and 11 bases from J, the gap between germline ends came to 20 bases. The V gene's germline CDR1 is MNHNS and CDR2 SASEGT. This CDR3 spans 15 amino acids. CDR3 amino acids: CASSEGFGTPFGYTF. As DNA, the CDR3 is TGTGCCAGCAGTGAAGGTTTCGGGACTCCTTTTGGGTACACCTTC.

This rearrangement joins TRBV28 to TRBJ2-1; weak D call: TRBD2 (5 bases). Germline loops: CDR1 MDHEN, CDR2 SYDVKM. This CDR3 is 15 amino acids long. Trimming pared 7 bases from V and 6 bases from J, leaving 19 bases between. This CDR3 is CASTDRGPTINEQFF. CDR3 in DNA: TGTGCCAGCACCGACCGGGGTCCTACGATCAATGAGCAGTTCTTC.

The chain's CDR3 is CATDRLGTEAFF. The CDR3 DNA reads TGTGCCACCGACAGGTTAGGGACTGAAGCTTTCTTT. The genes are TRBV28 and TRBJ1-1, with TRBD1 as a possible D gene (6 bases). This CDR3 contains 12 residues. Germline assignment: CDR1 MDHEN and CDR2 SYDVKM. The V end lost 10 bases, the J end lost 5 bases, and 14 bases lay between the germline ends.

The V and J genes are TRBV6-1 and TRBJ2-7; 7 nucleotides line up with TRBD1. Germline CDR1 MNHNS, CDR2 SASEGT. The CDR3 is made up of 14 amino acids. Trimming cost V 1 base and J 0 bases; bases outside gene matches: 0. The chain's CDR3 is CASSEDRGSYEQYF. The CDR3 coding sequence is TGTGCCAGCAGTGAAGACAGGGGCTCCTACGAGCAGTACTTC.

The gene calls are TRBV18 and TRBJ1-3; 9 nucleotides line up with TRBD1. In germline, CDR1 is KGHSH, CDR2 LQKENI. This CDR3 contains 16 residues. The trim removed 4 bases at V and 0 bases at J, leaving 4 bases unmatched. The CDR3 reads CASSRGQGSSGNTIYF. The CDR3 nucleotides are TGTGCCAGCTCACGGGGACAGGGTTCCTCTGGAAACACCATATATTTT. The variable domain in full, with the rest retrieved from reference TRBV18 and TRBJ1-3, is NAGVMQNPRHLVRRRGQEARLRCSPMKGHSHVYWYRQLPEEGLKFMVYLQKENIIDESGMPKERFSAEFPKEGPSILRIQQVVRGDSAAYFCASSRGQGSSGNTIYFGEGSWLTVV.